Below, 24 T cell receptor beta chains from the same sample are listed, as sequenced in a study of blood T cell repertoires in COVID-19. Clones were sequenced by immunoSEQ multiplex PCR, and TCRdb holds only the in-frame ones, with some missing. The table has 75,000 to 100,000 clones, around 85% seen once; the top ten hold nearly 4.5%. What was sequenced was peripheral blood. The receptors were gathered from a man aged 55 to 69 with acute or convalescent COVID-19.

This clone was seen only a few times. The chain is built from TRBV29-1 and TRBJ2-1; 14 bases are shared with TRBD2. CDR3 size: 15 residues. Trimming removed 8 bases from V and 8 bases from J; junction bases left unmatched: 11. Germline CDR1 is SQVTM and CDR2 is ANQGSEA. The CDR3 here is CSLKGTSGSLDEQFF. CDR3 DNA: TGCAGCTTAAAAGGGACTAGCGGGAGTCTGGATGAGCAGTTCTTC.

The V gene is TRBV4-1, the J gene TRBJ1-2; D perhaps matches TRBD1 (5 bases). The CDR3 consists of 17 residues. Germline V lookup: CDR1 MGHRA, CDR2 YSYEKL. V was pared by 0 bases and J by 0 bases, with 14 bases between. The CDR3 here is CASSQEKGLTTNYGYTF. The DNA of the CDR3 is TGCGCCAGCAGCCAAGAAAAGGGGCTTACCACTAACTATGGCTACACCTTC.

The chain combines TRBV5-5 with TRBJ1-2, with 9 nucleotides matching TRBD1. Germline values: CDR1 SGHKS, CDR2 YYEKEE (reference sequence). The CDR3 sequence is 17 residues long. V lost 0 bases, J lost 4 bases, and 10 bases stayed unmatched. This CDR3 is CASSLAPGTGGSYGYTF. CDR3 coding DNA: TGTGCCAGCAGCTTGGCCCCCGGAACAGGGGGCAGCTATGGCTACACCTTC.

CDR3: CASSTQGYNEQFF. The CDR3 region has the DNA TGTGCCAGCAGTACACAGGGCTACAATGAGCAGTTCTTC. V usage is TRBV6-6 and J usage is TRBJ2-1, with D tentatively TRBD1 (6 bases). This CDR3 region has 13 residues. The V end lost 5 bases, the J end lost 3 bases, and 8 bases lay between the germline ends. CDR1 and CDR2 from the germline V gene are MNHNY and SVGAGI (reference sequence).

The genes are TRBV7-3 and TRBJ2-7; D possibly corresponds to TRBD1 (5 bases). V dropped 5 bases and J dropped 1 base, with 15 bases sitting between them. The V gene's germline CDR1 is SGHTA and CDR2 FQGTGA. The CDR3 consists of 15 residues. The CDR3 is CASSAQGPLSYEQYF. In DNA, the CDR3 is TGTGCCAGCAGCGCCCAGGGTCCCCTTTCCTACGAGCAGTACTTC.

The V gene is TRBV6-6, the J gene TRBJ2-6; D remains unclear. Trimming left V 5 bases short and J 2 bases short, with 10 bases between. CDR1 is MNHNY, CDR2 SVGAGI, per germline (reference sequence). The CDR3 extends over 15 amino acids. This CDR3 is CASSDSSPGANVLTF. The DNA of the CDR3 is TGTGCCAGCAGTGATAGCTCCCCTGGGGCCAACGTCCTGACTTTC.

The chain combines TRBV7-8 with TRBJ1-6, with a weak D call TRBD1 (5 bases). Trimming pared 5 bases from V and 8 bases from J, leaving 13 bases between. From germline, CDR1 is SGHVS and CDR2 FQNEAQ. This CDR3 has 14 amino acids. The CDR3 DNA is TGTGCCAGCAGCATACTAACGGGGGATTCACCCCTCCACTTT. Protein sequence: CASSILTGDSPLHF.

The V gene is TRBV5-4, the J gene TRBJ1-2; 7 bases match TRBD1. J gave up 2 bases and V 4 bases, and 2 bases lay outside the gene matches. This CDR3 region has 13 residues. Germline CDR1 SGHNT, CDR2 YYREEE (reference sequence). Written as DNA, the CDR3 is TGTGCCAGCAGCCCAGGGGGGAACTATGGCTACACCTTC. It specifies CASSPGGNYGYTF. The variable domain in full, completed from reference TRBV5-4 and TRBJ1-2, reads ETGVTQSPTHLIKTRGQQVTLRCSSQSGHNTVSWYQQALGQGPQFIFQYYREEENGRGNFPPRFSGLQFPNYSSELNVNALELDDSALYLCASSPGGNYGYTFGSGTRLTVV.

CDR3 in amino acids: CASSLGQAHNEQFF. The CDR3 DNA is TGTGCCAGCAGCCTCGGACAGGCTCACAATGAGCAGTTCTTC. The rearrangement uses TRBV7-9 and TRBJ2-1; 7 nucleotides agree with TRBD1. CDR3 length: 14 residues. Germline CDR1 SEHNR, CDR2 FQNEAQ (reference sequence). V shed 5 bases and J 5 bases; nucleotides not matched to a gene: 6.

The rearrangement links TRBV30 to TRBJ1-5; D gene ambiguous. V shed 1 base and J shed 0 bases, with 7 bases lying between them. CDR1 is GTSNPN and CDR2 is SVGIG in the germline V gene (reference sequence). This CDR3 is 14 amino acids long. CDR3 region: CAWSDSYSNQPQHF. The CDR3 DNA sequence: TGTGCCTGGAGTGACAGCTATAGCAATCAGCCCCAGCATTTT.

The chain has TRBV7-9 and TRBJ2-7; D perhaps matches TRBD1 (7 bases). Germline values: CDR1 SEHNR, CDR2 FQNEAQ (reference sequence). The V gene lost 5 bases and the J gene lost 6 bases, with 11 bases spanning the gap. There are 12 residues in the CDR3. As DNA, the CDR3 is TGTGCCAGCAGCCCCCAGGGGGGCGAGCAGTACTTC. The encoded protein is CASSPQGGEQYF.

The chain employs TRBV18 and TRBJ1-1, with TRBD1 as a possible D gene (6 bases). V was shortened by 6 bases and J by 0 bases, with 17 bases between the two germline ends. There are 16 residues in the CDR3. Germline values: CDR1 KGHSH, CDR2 LQKENI. The CDR3 spells CASSHSGDALNTEAFF. The CDR3 region has the DNA TGTGCCAGCTCGCACTCAGGGGACGCTTTGAACACTGAAGCTTTCTTT.

The J gene is TRBJ2-1, the V gene TRBV7-2; TRBD1 matches at 8 bases. Germline V gene sequence: CDR1 SGHTA, CDR2 FQGNSA. V lost 5 bases to trimming and J lost 5 bases; unmatched junction nucleotides: 11. CDR3 length: 16 residues. The DNA for the CDR3 is TGTGCCAGCAGCCCCCGCCGGACAGGGATCCACAATGAGCAGTTCTTC. Translation gives CASSPRRTGIHNEQFF.

The V gene is TRBV5-5, the J gene TRBJ1-1; 8 bases map to TRBD1. The CDR3 extends over 14 amino acids. The V segment lost 4 bases and the J segment 9 bases; nucleotides outside the gene matches: 11. CDR1 is SGHKS and CDR2 is YYEKEE in the germline V gene (reference sequence). For the CDR3, the DNA is TGTGCCAGCAGCCTCGTCCCGGGACAGGAGCAAGCTTTCTTT. Protein sequence: CASSLVPGQEQAFF.

The chain recombines TRBV27 with TRBJ1-5; no reliable D call. V lost 6 bases, J lost 2 bases, and 17 bases lay in between. Germline V gene data show CDR1 as MNHEY and CDR2 as SMNVEV (reference sequence). This CDR3 is built from 16 residues. The CDR3 sequence is CASRPGRRVGNQPQHF. The DNA for the CDR3 is TGTGCCAGCAGACCCGGACGGAGGGTTGGCAATCAGCCCCAGCATTTT.

The V call is TRBV6-5, the J call TRBJ2-7; 11 nucleotides match TRBD2. Germline lookup yields CDR1 MNHEY and CDR2 SVGAGI. This CDR3 comprises 15 residues. The ends lost 6 bases at V and 7 bases at J; junction bases unmatched: 11. The CDR3 sequence: CASSKVAGGPGEQYF. DNA for the CDR3: TGTGCCAGCAGCAAAGTAGCGGGAGGGCCGGGGGAGCAGTACTTC.

V usage is TRBV5-6 and J usage is TRBJ2-1; 7 bases map to TRBD1. V shed 7 bases and J 2 bases; nucleotides not matched to a gene: 9. CDR1 and CDR2 from the germline V gene are SGHDT and YYEEEE. The CDR3 runs to 15 residues. The CDR3 DNA follows: TGTGCCAGCGCGAGGGACAGCCAACCCTACAATGAGCAGTTCTTC. As protein: CASARDSQPYNEQFF.

The V call is TRBV4-3, the J call TRBJ2-7; possible D gene TRBD2, 5 bases. The CDR3 has 14 residues. Germline V gene lookup returns CDR1 LGHNA and CDR2 YSLEER. With 1 base removed from V and 4 bases from J, the gap between germline ends came to 11 bases. The CDR3 spells CASSQGTGNYEQYF. The CDR3 nucleotides are TGCGCCAGCAGCCAAGGGACGGGAAATTACGAGCAGTACTTC.

In this sample, this clone turned up a few times. V usage is TRBV28 and J usage is TRBJ2-1; 7 bases fit TRBD2. With 4 bases clipped from V and 0 bases from J, the junction kept 9 bases outside the gene matches. CDR1 and CDR2 (germline): MDHEN, SYDVKM. The CDR3 is 17 residues long. CDR3 nucleotide sequence: TGTGCCAGCAGTTCCCCCCGGCTAGCGGTCTCCTACAATGAGCAGTTCTTC. It yields the protein CASSSPRLAVSYNEQFF. The full variable domain, with the rest looked up from reference TRBV28 and TRBJ2-1, is DVKVTQSSRYLVKRTGEKVFLECVQDMDHENMFWYRQDPGLGLRLIYFSYDVKMKEKGDIPEGYSVSREKKERFSLILESASTNQTSMYLCASSSPRLAVSYNEQFFGPGTRLTVL.

This clone was seen once. The chain couples TRBV10-3 to TRBJ2-1, with TRBD1 identical over 8 bases. The length of the CDR3 is 11 residues. V lost 11 bases and J lost 15; bases outside the gene matches: 12. The germline V gene encodes CDR1 ENHRY and CDR2 SYGVKD. The CDR3 DNA is TGTGCCGCCGGCAGACAGGGGTTGTTGTTCTTC. This translates into CAAGRQGLLFF.

V gene TRBV29-1 combines with J gene TRBJ1-2, with 12 bases aligning to TRBD1. CDR3 size: 14 residues. V was clipped by 2 bases and J by 6 bases; unmatched bases: 4. CDR1 is SQVTM, CDR2 ANQGSEA, per germline. The CDR3: CSVESGTGGDGYTF. CDR3 DNA: TGCAGCGTTGAATCCGGGACAGGGGGCGATGGCTACACCTTC.

The V gene is TRBV5-1, the J gene TRBJ1-4; 9 bases are a match to TRBD1. CDR1 and CDR2 from the germline V gene are SGHRS and YFSETQ. Trimming took 4 bases from V and 5 from J; bases not matched to a gene: 9. The CDR3 consists of 16 residues. In DNA form, the CDR3 reads TGCGCCAGCAGCCTCGGAAACAGGGGGCCGAATGAAAAACTGTTTTTT. This encodes CASSLGNRGPNEKLFF. Complete variable domain (other parts from reference TRBV5-1 and TRBJ1-4): KAGVTQTPRYLIKTRGQQVTLSCSPISGHRSVSWYQQTPGQGLQFLFEYFSETQRNKGNFPGRFSGRQFSNSRSEMNVSTLELGDSALYLCASSLGNRGPNEKLFFGSGTQLSVL.

This chain connects TRBV6-5 to TRBJ2-7, with 10 positions matching TRBD2. Germline CDR1 reads MNHEY; CDR2 reads SVGAGI. Unmatched junction bases numbered 6, after V lost 2 bases and J lost 5 bases. CDR3 length: 15 residues. The CDR3 protein is CASSYVLAGLDEQYF. Written as DNA, the CDR3 is TGTGCCAGCAGTTACGTACTAGCGGGACTCGACGAGCAGTACTTC.

The table lists this clone with a few counts. This chain links TRBV5-6 with TRBJ1-3, with D maybe TRBD1 (6 bases). CDR3 length: 14 residues. V lost 2 bases and J lost 0, with 6 bases in between. Germline V gives CDR1 SGHDT, CDR2 YYEEEE. The CDR3 reads CASSLQGSGNTIYF. The CDR3 nucleotides read TGTGCCAGCAGCTTACAGGGCTCTGGAAACACCATATATTTT.